The T cell receptor beta chain described here comes from a study of shared clonotypes between healthy human individuals. Study background: Three CD4 naive, three CD4 memory, two CD8 naive and one CD8 memory plate were used per donor.

A CD45RA+ naive subset and a CD45RA-negative memory subset were split from CD4+ cells. The study's findings and limits: Richness estimates generally favored naive over memory subsets.

Profiled with immunoSEQ multiplex PCR; TCRdb holds only in-frame clones, not every one. The table records fewer than 3 million clones, 80% to 95% of them present only once. There are a few counts of this clone. What it recognizes is unknown. Trimming took 7 bases from V and 5 from J; bases not matched to a gene: 12. The germline CDR1 and CDR2 sequences are MNHEY and SMNVEV (reference sequence). The CDR3 totals 16 residues. This TCR came from a man aged 18 to 35 in good health. Some clones in this sample may be carry-over from other donors' samples. The specimen was naive CD4+ T cells from PBMCs. This sample's subset: CD45RA+ positively selected. The chain links TRBV27 to TRBJ1-4; 8 bases match TRBD1. CDR3 DNA sequence: TGTGCCAGCATTAAGGCAGGGGGCGCGCGAAATGAAAAACTGTTTTTT. This translates into CASIKAGGARNEKLFF.